Reported below is one T cell receptor beta chain. This specimen belongs to a study of read filtering for tumor transcriptome and immune sequencing. This library used roughly 400 ng RNA and molecular barcoded adaptors spanning alpha/delta and beta/gamma chains. One entry per CDR3 protein results from TCRdb running MiXCR on the reads. The profile covers around 23,000 distinct CDR3 sequences, with around a fifth appearing a single time and around 52% taken by the ten largest. The CDR3 runs to 12 residues. The germline V and J ends were trimmed by 4 bases and 4 bases, with 5 bases remaining between them. From germline, CDR1 is LGHDT and CDR2 YNNKEL (reference sequence).

This receptor was identified in a donor aged 40 or older with multiple myeloma. V usage is TRBV3-1 and J usage is TRBJ2-1; no definite D call. The sequenced sample consisted of a population of CD138-negative cells sorted from bone marrow. In DNA, the CDR3 is TGTGCCAGCAGCCTTACATACAATGAGCAGTTCTTC. Its protein is CASSLTYNEQFF.